This TCR beta chain was obtained from a study of vaccination and CD4 T cells after COVID-19. CDR1 and CDR2 (germline): SGHTA, FQGNSA. Trimming removed 1 base from V and 5 bases from J, with 17 bases in between. This CDR3 has 16 amino acids. Noted treatment: roughly 11-day PBMC culture with coronavirus spike peptide pools or control peptides (ViraFEST assay). Unexposed donor CD4+ T cells predated the COVID-19 pandemic, collected 2011-2018. An Oncomine TCR Beta short-read assay was used to sequence the DNA from cultured CD4+ T cells. From the PCR reads, TCRdb called clonotypes with MiXCR, one entry per CDR3 protein. The sample lists about 6,700 distinct CDR3 sequences, around 33% occurring once. About this clonotype itself: Antigen unknown.

The source material was CD4+ T cells from blood, cultured in vitro. This clonotype originated in a human donor in good health. The chain combines TRBV7-2 with TRBJ2-5; D not resolved. The CDR3 here is CASSLGPPNLGETQYF. In nucleotides, the CDR3 is TGTGCCAGCAGCTTAGGCCCCCCTAACCTAGGCGAGACCCAGTACTTC.